These 2 T cell receptor beta chains were sequenced from one sample in a study of cytomegalovirus exposure and HLA in healthy donors. With 60 Vbeta and 13 Jbeta primers, the PCR was carried out. TCRdb keeps only in-frame clones here, not all; method: immunoSEQ multiplex PCR. The profile covers approximately 160,000 clones, with around four fifths appearing a single time and about 9.1% taken by the ten largest. What was sequenced was PBMCs. All receptors derive from a man in his late teens or twenties in good health and CMV-seropositive.

CDR3 DNA: TGTGCCAGCACCGATAGCGGGGTCGGAGAGACCCAGTACTTC. Protein sequence: CASTDSGVGETQYF. The chain couples TRBV28 to TRBJ2-5; 8 nucleotides agree with TRBD2. The junction had 8 bases not matched to a gene; V was cut back by 7 bases and J by 4 bases. The CDR3 extends over 14 amino acids. Germline CDR1 and CDR2: MDHEN and SYDVKM.

The CDR3 sequence: CASSYRTGDYEKLFF. Here the CDR3 DNA reads TGTGCCAGCAGTTACCGGACAGGGGACTATGAAAAACTGTTTTTT. J is TRBJ1-4 and V is TRBV6-5, with 9 bases lining up with TRBD1. CDR1 and CDR2 (germline): MNHEY, SVGAGI. The CDR3 has 15 residues. V was pared by 2 bases and J by 6 bases, with 4 bases of the junction left unmatched.